This T cell receptor beta chain derives from a study of CD8+ T cells in alopecia areata. Study at large: For treated patients, severity scores reflected the percentage of scalp area affected. Study outcomes and limitations: Baseline CD8+ expansion's link to response remains uncertain, as there was one nonresponder. In patients, TCRs were shared less clearly than in mice, and HLA may possibly be involved.

As for this clone: Its antigen is currently unknown.

CDR3 size: 17 residues. V was pared by 3 bases and J by 4 bases, with 12 bases of the junction left unmatched. Germline V gives CDR1 GTSNPN, CDR2 SVGIG (reference sequence). Sequencing relied on a cDNA template that was reverse transcribed from extracted RNA. Sequenced by immunoSEQ multiplex PCR; TCRdb stores in-frame clones only, minus some. Of fewer than 250,000 clones in the sample, around two fifths were seen once. Specified treatment: oral pan-JAK inhibitor, 5-10 mg twice daily. The source material was CD4+ T cells sorted from blood, sampled at approximately week 36, from a patient treated with tofacitinib. The chain employs TRBV30 and TRBJ1-1; 12 bases line up with TRBD1. The sequence was obtained from a human donor with alopecia areata. CDR3 nucleotides: TGTGCCTGGAGGGGGACAGGGGGCGGTGTTAGTAGCACTGAAGCTTTCTTT. Amino acids: CAWRGTGGGVSSTEAFF.